What follows is one TCR beta chain and its context. This entry is derived from a study of blood T cell repertoires in COVID-19. Germline CDR1 is MNHEY and CDR2 is SMNVEV (reference sequence). The CDR3 consists of 17 residues. V dropped 5 bases and J dropped 1; count of bases not matched to a gene: 8. Method: immunoSEQ multiplex PCR; TCRdb's copy keeps in-frame clones and lacks some. The table has about 190,000 clones, 70% to 80% seen once; the top ten hold 9.5% to 15%. This receptor was taken from a woman aged 45-59 years with acute or convalescent COVID-19. The rearrangement joins TRBV27 to TRBJ2-1, with 10 bases matching TRBD2. Sequencing was carried out using peripheral blood. The CDR3 protein is CASSDRLAGVSYNEQFF. The DNA for the CDR3 is TGTGCCAGCAGTGACCGCCTAGCGGGAGTATCCTACAATGAGCAGTTCTTC.